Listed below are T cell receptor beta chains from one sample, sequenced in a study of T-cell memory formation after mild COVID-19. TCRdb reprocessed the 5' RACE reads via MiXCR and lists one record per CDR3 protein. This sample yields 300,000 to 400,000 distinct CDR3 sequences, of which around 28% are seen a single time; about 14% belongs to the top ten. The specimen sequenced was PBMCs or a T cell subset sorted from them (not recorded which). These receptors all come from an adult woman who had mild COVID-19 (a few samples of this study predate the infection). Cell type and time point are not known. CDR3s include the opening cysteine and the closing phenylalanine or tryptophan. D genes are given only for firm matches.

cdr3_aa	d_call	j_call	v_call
CSVRKEYQETQYF	NA	TRBJ2-5	TRBV29-1
CASSSTASGANVLTF	NA	TRBJ2-6	TRBV12-3/TRBV12-4
CASSSQTGPSYEQYF	TRBD1	TRBJ2-7	TRBV12-3/TRBV12-4
CASSQFGTSGGYNEQFF	TRBD2	TRBJ2-1	TRBV4-3
CASSLPQETEYF	NA	TRBJ2-5	TRBV5-4
CAWSAGLTSEPYEQYF	NA	TRBJ2-7	TRBV30
CASSFLAGGPYEQYF	TRBD2	TRBJ2-7	TRBV7-2
CASSQHSGRISYNEQFF	NA	TRBJ2-1	TRBV4-1
CASRLTGARLNEQFF	NA	TRBJ2-1	TRBV12-3/TRBV12-4
CASSYLPGFEQYF	NA	TRBJ2-7	TRBV6-2/TRBV6-3
CASSPERGPYEQYF	TRBD1	TRBJ2-7	TRBV19
CASSFGDEYNEQFF	NA	TRBJ2-1	TRBV7-2
CASSYSRVVGEQFF	NA	TRBJ2-1	TRBV6-5
CASSPYQNTGELFF	NA	TRBJ2-2	TRBV3-1
CSAREQGVNYGYTF	TRBD1	TRBJ1-2	TRBV20-1
CASRGDRPYEQYF	NA	TRBJ2-7	TRBV12-3/TRBV12-4
CASRLKQGENTEAFF	TRBD1	TRBJ1-1	TRBV6-6
CASSQDAQGLLLTSTDTQYF	NA	TRBJ2-3	TRBV4-1
CASSWDTATDTQYF	NA	TRBJ2-3	TRBV12-3/TRBV12-4
CASSSGQGIHNTEAFF	TRBD1	TRBJ1-1	TRBV28
CASSKGTSGVTGELFF	TRBD2	TRBJ2-2	TRBV9
CASSQGQNTYEQYF	TRBD1	TRBJ2-7	TRBV5-1
CASRPGGTLNEKLFF	NA	TRBJ1-4	TRBV12-3/TRBV12-4
CASSIRRAGNIQYF	NA	TRBJ2-4	TRBV12-3/TRBV12-4